Reported below is one T cell receptor beta chain. Antigen: not known. Sequencing involved patients with CD8+CD57+ cell expansion previously shown by flow cytometry. Blood sampling was performed on the patients, and none of them had received therapy by then. The data belong to a study of CD8+CD57+ T cells in acquired aplastic anemia. Across the whole study: The DNA of sorted CD4+ and CD8+ cells averaged roughly 3.2 ug.

Genomic DNA served as template for TCR beta VDJ and CDR3 profiling. TCRdb independently ran MiXCR on the reads; one entry per CDR3 protein. In the table there are around 200,000 distinct CDR3 sequences, 65% of which are singletons. Whole-study findings and limits: In common between the patients and the controls were more than 25 CD8+ CDR3 sequences. Patients showed no significant difference from controls in CD8+ Simpson's diversity.

The source material was sorted CD4+, CD8+, or CD8+CD57+ T cells (not recorded which) from PBMCs. This TCR was recovered from a human donor with aplastic anemia.

The CDR3 nucleotides read TGTGCCAGCAGGGAGAGTCACGGCACAGATACGCAGTATTTT. Its translation is CASRESHGTDTQYF. This chain uses TRBV2 with TRBJ2-3; D is unclear. Trimming removed 6 bases from V and 1 base from J, with 11 bases in between. The CDR3 has 14 amino acids. The V gene's germline CDR1 is SNHLY and CDR2 FYNNEI. Full variable domain (outside the CDR3, taken from reference TRBV2 and TRBJ2-3): EPEVTQTPSHQVTQMGQEVILRCVPISNHLYFYWYRQILGQKVEFLVSFYNNEISEKSEIFDDQFSVERPDGSNFTLKIRSTKLEDSAMYFCASRESHGTDTQYFGPGTRLTVL.